Shown below are 15 T cell receptor beta chains from a single sample sequenced in a study of cytomegalovirus exposure and HLA in healthy donors. Sequencing was performed with immunoSEQ multiplex PCR; in TCRdb, only in-frame clones are kept and a portion is missing. The sample lists around 130,000 clones, under 90% occurring once. Sequences were obtained from PBMCs. The source is a man aged 25 to 40 in good health and CMV-seronegative.

Only a few counts were recorded for this clone. The chain carries TRBV28 and TRBJ1-2; D is perhaps TRBD1 (6 bases). This CDR3 is 16 amino acids long. Germline CDR1 reads MDHEN; CDR2 reads SYDVKM. V dropped 6 bases and J dropped 4 bases, with 21 bases sitting between them. CDR3 region: CASSSPLGGHGYGYTF. The CDR3 DNA is TGTGCCAGCAGCTCTCCCTTGGGGGGGCACGGCTATGGCTACACCTTC.

This clone came up a few times. This chain joins TRBV6-5 and TRBJ1-5, with D maybe TRBD1 (5 bases). This CDR3 contains 13 residues. Per the germline V gene, CDR1 is MNHEY and CDR2 is SVGAGI. Trimming stripped 2 bases from V and 6 bases from J, with 8 bases between. CDR3 protein: CASSYQGGQPQHF. For the CDR3, the DNA is TGTGCCAGCAGTTACCAGGGCGGTCAGCCCCAGCATTTT.

This chain joins TRBV15 and TRBJ2-4; possible D gene TRBD1, 6 bases. Germline CDR1 is LNHNV and CDR2 is YYDKDF (reference sequence). Trimming stripped 3 bases from V and 0 bases from J, with 12 bases between. The CDR3 contains 16 residues. CDR3 protein: CATSSWDTLAKNIQYF. The DNA of the CDR3 is TGTGCCACCAGCAGTTGGGACACCTTAGCCAAAAACATTCAGTACTTC.

The J gene is TRBJ2-3, the V gene TRBV29-1, with D possibly being TRBD2 (5 bases). The V end lost 4 bases, the J end lost 2 bases, and 16 bases lay between the germline ends. CDR3 length: 15 residues. Germline loops: CDR1 SQVTM, CDR2 ANQGSEA. CDR3 sequence reads: CSVGEGGVNTDTQYF. Here the CDR3 DNA reads TGCAGCGTTGGCGAAGGAGGCGTTAACACAGATACGCAGTATTTT.

This chain links TRBV4-1 with TRBJ1-1; D not certain. The CDR3 spans 14 residues. V was cut by 0 bases and J by 1 base, with 6 bases left in between. The germline V gene encodes CDR1 MGHRA and CDR2 YSYEKL. CDR3 residues: CASSQEPRNTEAFF. The CDR3 DNA reads TGCGCCAGCAGCCAAGAACCCAGGAACACTGAAGCTTTCTTT.

This clone was counted a few times. The chain links TRBV7-2 to TRBJ2-7; TRBD1 agrees at 8 bases. J was trimmed by 12 bases and V by 6 bases; bases with no gene match: 10. The CDR3 sequence is 12 residues long. The V gene's germline CDR1 is SGHTA and CDR2 FQGNSA. The CDR3 sequence: CASSPTDRVLYF. The CDR3 DNA reads TGTGCCAGCAGTCCGACGGACAGGGTACTGTACTTC.

This clone was seen a single time. The genes are TRBV19 and TRBJ1-1, with 8 nucleotides matching TRBD1. From germline, CDR1 is LNHDA and CDR2 SQIVND (reference sequence). The V gene end was trimmed by 6 bases and the J gene end by 3 bases; junction bases not matched to a gene: 3. The CDR3 loop spans 13 amino acids. The CDR3 protein is CASRTGVYTEAFF. Here the CDR3 DNA reads TGTGCCAGTAGGACAGGGGTGTACACTGAAGCTTTCTTT.

J is TRBJ2-3 and V is TRBV29-1, with D tentatively TRBD2 (5 bases). The CDR3 totals 14 residues. The germline V gene has CDR1 SQVTM and CDR2 ANQGSEA. Trimming removed 6 bases at V and 4 bases at J, with 17 bases between. CDR3 protein: CSVELEGRSDTQYF. The CDR3 nucleotides read TGCAGCGTAGAATTAGAGGGTCGATCAGATACGCAGTATTTT.

The chain is built from TRBV6-5 and TRBJ1-2, with D possibly matching TRBD1 (6 bases). The length of the CDR3 is 15 residues. Germline V gene sequence: CDR1 MNHEY, CDR2 SVGAGI. Trimming shortened V by 5 bases and J by 3 bases, and 16 bases separated the two germline ends. CDR3 sequence: CASSPQGRGDYGYTF. In DNA form, the CDR3 reads TGTGCCAGCAGTCCACAGGGACGGGGAGACTATGGCTACACCTTC.

The rearrangement links TRBV4-2 to TRBJ2-5; the match to TRBD1 covers 12 bases. With V trimmed by 0 bases and J by 4 bases, 3 bases remained unmatched. The length of the CDR3 is 16 residues. Germline V gives CDR1 LGHNA, CDR2 YNFKEQ. The CDR3 loop is CASSQDPGQGAETQYF. The CDR3 DNA follows: TGTGCCAGCAGCCAAGATCCGGGACAGGGGGCAGAGACCCAGTACTTC.

The chain is built from TRBV6-5 and TRBJ2-1, with TRBD1 identical over 11 bases. Germline CDR1 MNHEY, CDR2 SVGAGI. CDR3 length: 15 amino acids. J gave up 3 bases and V 5 bases, and 3 bases lay outside the gene matches. CDR3 in amino acids: CASSTGQGGYNEQFF. CDR3 in DNA: TGTGCCAGCAGTACGGGACAGGGGGGCTACAATGAGCAGTTCTTC.

V gene TRBV28 combines with J gene TRBJ1-5; 8 bases line up with TRBD1. Looked up from germline, CDR1 is MDHEN and CDR2 is SYDVKM. The CDR3 is 14 amino acids. V dropped 6 bases and J dropped 5; count of bases not matched to a gene: 6. CDR3 residues: CASSKGQGDQPQHF. CDR3 coding DNA: TGTGCCAGCAGCAAAGGACAGGGAGATCAGCCCCAGCATTTT.

V gene TRBV10-3 combines with J gene TRBJ1-1, with a tentative D call TRBD1 (6 bases). CDR1 is ENHRY and CDR2 is SYGVKD in the germline V gene. The CDR3 has 16 amino acids. Trimming shortened V by 6 bases and J by 2 bases, and 19 bases separated the two germline ends. The CDR3 DNA is TGTGCCATCAGGACCCGGGACACAGGGCACAACACTGAAGCTTTCTTT. It translates to CAIRTRDTGHNTEAFF.

This rearrangement joins TRBV10-3 to TRBJ2-7; 7 nucleotides match TRBD1. Germline trimming cut 2 bases from V and 6 bases from J; bases unmatched to any gene: 13. Germline lookup yields CDR1 ENHRY and CDR2 SYGVKD. The CDR3 covers 16 residues. The CDR3 here is CAISEGYRGRQFEQYF. In nucleotides, the CDR3 is TGTGCCATCAGTGAGGGATACAGGGGCCGGCAATTCGAGCAGTACTTC.

The chain joins TRBV10-3 to TRBJ1-5; 8 bases agree with TRBD1. The V gene end was trimmed by 4 bases and the J gene end by 4 bases; junction bases not matched to a gene: 6. This CDR3 has 15 residues. The germline V gene has CDR1 ENHRY and CDR2 SYGVKD. The CDR3 reads CAISAQGQGNQPQHF. The CDR3 nucleotides read TGTGCCATCAGTGCCCAAGGACAGGGTAATCAGCCCCAGCATTTT.